This TCR beta chain is from a study of T cells in tuberculosis (dated by TCRdb to 2016 to 2019). In terms of the full investigation: The study combined CD1B tetramers and high-throughput TCR immunosequencing to characterize T cells specific for the mycobacterial lipid antigen glucose monomycolate (GMM). IGRA-negative adolescents, IGRA-positive adolescents with latent tuberculosis and adults with active tuberculosis, more than 9 per group, were compared in a South African clinical cohort. The paper as a whole reports these results and caveats: Compared with IGRA-negative controls, TCR-alpha repertoires from active tuberculosis had smaller mean NN-distances to GMM-specific TCRs, which suggests clonal expansion of these TCRs. The smaller NN-distances in active tuberculosis patients were driven in part by shorter CDR3-alpha lengths, while the difference seen for TCR-beta was not statistically significant. With the diverse GMM-specific repertoire as input, a classifier achieved roughly 89% accuracy (AUROC about 0.93), whereas GEM motif frequencies as input gave around 70% accuracy. Clinical samples were chosen by availability of cryopreserved specimens, and active tuberculosis cases were adults while controls were adolescents.

Comment on this clone: No cognate antigen has been identified for it. Per-base qualities were not stored, and no clone one base away is much larger.

At study entry, a tuberculin skin test and the QuantiFERON-TB GOLD In-Tube IGRA were used to screen adolescents for latent tuberculosis infection. Immunosequencing of unsorted cryopreserved PBMC covered, on average, around 100,000 T cells per clinical donor. Eleven high schools in the Worcester region of the Western Cape, South Africa, served as enrollment sites for adolescents aged 12 to 18 years. About ten M. tuberculosis-infected adolescents and some ten uninfected adolescents, matched for age and sex, were selected. Adolescent PBMC were isolated from freshly drawn heparinized blood by density centrifugation and cryopreserved. The immunoSEQ multiplex PCR assay was used to generate TCR libraries, with TCR-beta and/or TCR-alpha/delta assays applied to each sample. The amplified TCR libraries were sequenced on the Illumina high-throughput platform. As for the authors' bioinformatics: Clustering and dimensionality reduction relied on pairwise TCRdist distances among GMM-specific receptors from T cells that were either sorted ex vivo or expanded in vitro. Each clinical repertoire was assigned a mean NN-distance score, defined as the average TCRdist to the nearest 10% of tetramer-positive reference sequences. To compute GEM TCR motif frequency, the fraction of unique TCRs matching known GEM sequences by V/J usage and CDR3 length was calculated. Active tuberculosis was classified by linear discriminant analysis with leave-one-out cross-validation, implemented in scikit-learn. TCRdb mirrors the immuneACCESS table, restricted to in-frame sequences. Some clones are absent from its copies; in checked studies, under half trace to an unresolved V gene, and the reason for the others is unknown. V, J and clone size reflect that table, while D and trimming were determined from the DNA. This sample comprises around 45,000 clones, approximately 94% of them detected only once. About 2% of the sample lies in the top ten.

CDR1 and CDR2 are read off the germline V gene as SGHDN and FVKESK. V is pruned by 5 bases and J by 4 bases, leaving 14 bases of the junction without a gene match. Taken from cysteine to phenylalanine, the CDR3 has 17 residues. The kept DNA is CDR3 alone, 51 bases in frame from the first base. The clonotype was recovered from a donor aged 10-35 years with latent tuberculosis or without tuberculosis infection. Some clones in this sample may be carry-over from other donors' samples. Recombination linked TRBV14 to TRBJ2-1; 7 junctional bases match TRBD2. The sequenced material came from PBMCs. The base sequence is TGTGCCAGCAGCGCCGTACCAACTAGCGACCGGTACAATGAGCAGTTCTTC. Its translation is CASSAVPTSDRYNEQFF. Supplemented by the reference TRBV14 and TRBJ2-1 proteins around the CDR3, the complete variable domain is EAGVTQFPSHSVIEKGQTVTLRCDPISGHDNLYWYRRVMGKEIKFLLHFVKESKQDESGMPNNRFLAERTGGTYSTLKVQPAELEDSGVYFCASSAVPTSDRYNEQFFGPGTRLTVL.